This T cell receptor beta chain was observed in a study of blood T cell repertoires in COVID-19. Study context: Acute and convalescent COVID-19 samples came from the United States, Italy and Spain. PBMCs, B-cell-depleted T cells, or T cells provided the cDNA or gDNA that made up the material.

The CDR3 has 14 residues. Germline V gene data show CDR1 as LGHDT and CDR2 as YNNKEL (reference sequence). Trimming took off 4 bases at V and 4 bases at J, with 13 bases between the two ends. Original handling: It was from reference gene primer amplification that nucleated cell counts were estimated. Sequencing used immunoSEQ multiplex PCR; TCRdb keeps in-frame clones, though not all of them. From that table come the V and J calls and clone size; the DNA was used to work out D and trimming. The data contain tens of thousands of clones, roughly nine tenths of them singletons. J is TRBJ1-2 and V is TRBV3-1 (or the pseudogene TRBV3-2); TRBD1 might be the D (6 bases). The receptor was isolated from a man aged 50 or older with acute or convalescent COVID-19. Sequencing was done on a sample of peripheral blood. CDR3 residues: CASSRGGQGYGYTF. CDR3 coding DNA: TGTGCCAGCAGCCGCGGGGGGCAGGGCTATGGCTACACCTTC.